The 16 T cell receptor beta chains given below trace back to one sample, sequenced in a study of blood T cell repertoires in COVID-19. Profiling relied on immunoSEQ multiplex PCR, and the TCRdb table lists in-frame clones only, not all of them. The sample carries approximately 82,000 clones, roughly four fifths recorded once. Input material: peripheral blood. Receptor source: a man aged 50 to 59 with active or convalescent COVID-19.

The CDR3 region is CATCPDWANTGELFF. For the CDR3, the DNA is TGTGCCACCTGCCCGGACTGGGCGAACACCGGGGAGCTGTTTTTT. The J gene is TRBJ2-2, the V gene TRBV6-5; TRBD2 is a possible D gene (5 bases). The CDR3 is 15 residues long. The V and J ends lost 10 bases and 0 bases respectively, with 15 bases between them. The germline CDR1 and CDR2 sequences are MNHEY and SVGAGI.

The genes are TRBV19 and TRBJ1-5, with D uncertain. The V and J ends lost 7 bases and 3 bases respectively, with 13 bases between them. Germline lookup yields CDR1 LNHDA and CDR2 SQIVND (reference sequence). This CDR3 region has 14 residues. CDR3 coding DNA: TGTGCCAGTACCACCCCCGGGATCAATCAGCCCCAGCATTTT. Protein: CASTTPGINQPQHF.

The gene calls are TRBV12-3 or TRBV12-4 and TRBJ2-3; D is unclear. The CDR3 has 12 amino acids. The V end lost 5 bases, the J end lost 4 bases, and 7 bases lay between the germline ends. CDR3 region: CASSPRADTQYF. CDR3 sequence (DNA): TGTGCCAGCAGTCCGAGAGCAGATACGCAGTATTTT.

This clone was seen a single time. CDR3 region: CASSQEGGNYGYTF. CDR3 DNA sequence: TGTGCCAGCAGCCAAGAAGGGGGAAACTATGGCTACACCTTC. The chain combines TRBV4-2 with TRBJ1-2; D might be TRBD1 (6 bases). Germline CDR1 LGHNA, CDR2 YNFKEQ. V was shortened by 0 bases and J by 2 bases, with 7 bases between the two germline ends. This CDR3 comprises 14 residues.

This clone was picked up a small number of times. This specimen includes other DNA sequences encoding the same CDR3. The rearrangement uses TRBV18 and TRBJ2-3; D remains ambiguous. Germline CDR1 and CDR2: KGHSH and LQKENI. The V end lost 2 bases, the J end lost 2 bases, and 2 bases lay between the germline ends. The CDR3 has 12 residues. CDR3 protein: CASSPYTDTQYF. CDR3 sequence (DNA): TGTGCCAGCTCACCATACACAGATACGCAGTATTTT.

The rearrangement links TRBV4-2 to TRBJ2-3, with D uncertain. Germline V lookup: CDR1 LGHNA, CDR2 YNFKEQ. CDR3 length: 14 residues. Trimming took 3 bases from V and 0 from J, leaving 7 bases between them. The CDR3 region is CASSQTGSTDTQYF. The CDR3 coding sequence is TGTGCCAGCAGCCAGACCGGGAGCACAGATACGCAGTATTTT.

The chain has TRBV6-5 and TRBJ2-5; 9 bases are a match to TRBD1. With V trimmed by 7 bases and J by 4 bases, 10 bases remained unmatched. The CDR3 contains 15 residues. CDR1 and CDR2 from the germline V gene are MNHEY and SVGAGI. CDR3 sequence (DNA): TGTGCCAGCAACCCCGTAACAGGGGGCGCAGAGACCCAGTACTTC. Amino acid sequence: CASNPVTGGAETQYF.

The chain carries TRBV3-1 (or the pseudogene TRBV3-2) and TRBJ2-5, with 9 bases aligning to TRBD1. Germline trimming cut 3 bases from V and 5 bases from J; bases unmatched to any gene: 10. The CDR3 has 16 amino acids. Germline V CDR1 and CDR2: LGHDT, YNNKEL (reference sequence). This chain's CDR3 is CASSQGRQGVGETQYF. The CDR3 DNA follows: TGTGCCAGCAGCCAGGGCCGACAGGGGGTAGGGGAGACCCAGTACTTC.

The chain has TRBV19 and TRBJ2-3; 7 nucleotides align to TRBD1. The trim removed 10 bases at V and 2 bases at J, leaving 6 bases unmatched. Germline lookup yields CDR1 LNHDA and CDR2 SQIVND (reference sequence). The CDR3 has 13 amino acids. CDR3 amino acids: CATGGVVTDTQYF. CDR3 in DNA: TGTGCCACAGGGGGTGTCGTCACAGATACGCAGTATTTT.

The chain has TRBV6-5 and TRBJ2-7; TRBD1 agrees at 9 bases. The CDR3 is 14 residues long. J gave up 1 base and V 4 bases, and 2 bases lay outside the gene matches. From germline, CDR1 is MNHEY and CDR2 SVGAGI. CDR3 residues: CASSFGQGSYEQYV. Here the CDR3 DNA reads TGTGCCAGCAGTTTCGGACAGGGGTCCTACGAGCAGTACGTC.

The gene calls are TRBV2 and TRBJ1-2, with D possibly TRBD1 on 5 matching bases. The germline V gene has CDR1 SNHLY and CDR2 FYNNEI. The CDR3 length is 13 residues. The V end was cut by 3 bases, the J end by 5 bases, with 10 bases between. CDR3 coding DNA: TGTGCCAGCAGTGAGGAGGGGCCATATGGCTACACCTTC. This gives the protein CASSEEGPYGYTF.

For the CDR3, the DNA is TGTGCCAGCAGCCCCAGGGAAAGCGGGGAGCAGTACTTC. This gives the protein CASSPRESGEQYF. The V call is TRBV3-1 (or the pseudogene TRBV3-2), the J call TRBJ2-7, with D possibly matching TRBD2 (6 bases). CDR1 and CDR2 (germline): LGHDT, YNNKEL (reference sequence). V lost 4 bases and J 7 bases, leaving 14 bases between the germline ends. The CDR3 is 13 residues long.

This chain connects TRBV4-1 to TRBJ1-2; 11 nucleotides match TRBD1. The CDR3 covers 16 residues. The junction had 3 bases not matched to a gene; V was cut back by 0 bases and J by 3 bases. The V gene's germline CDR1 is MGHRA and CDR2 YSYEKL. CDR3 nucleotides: TGCGCCAGCAGCCAAGATGGGACAGGGGGTGACTATGGCTACACCTTC. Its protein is CASSQDGTGGDYGYTF.

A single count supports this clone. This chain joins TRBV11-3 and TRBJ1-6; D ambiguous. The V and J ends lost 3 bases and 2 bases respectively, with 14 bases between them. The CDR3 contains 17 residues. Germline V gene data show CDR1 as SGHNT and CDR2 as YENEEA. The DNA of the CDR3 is TGTGCCAGCAGCTTTTCAGTGGGGAGCCCCTATAATTCACCCCTCCACTTT. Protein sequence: CASSFSVGSPYNSPLHF.

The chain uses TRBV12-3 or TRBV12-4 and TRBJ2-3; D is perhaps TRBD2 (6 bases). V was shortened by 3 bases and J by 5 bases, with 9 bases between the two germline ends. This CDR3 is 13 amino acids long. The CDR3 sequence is CASSFRGRDTQYF. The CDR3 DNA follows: TGTGCCAGCAGTTTTCGGGGGAGAGATACGCAGTATTTT.

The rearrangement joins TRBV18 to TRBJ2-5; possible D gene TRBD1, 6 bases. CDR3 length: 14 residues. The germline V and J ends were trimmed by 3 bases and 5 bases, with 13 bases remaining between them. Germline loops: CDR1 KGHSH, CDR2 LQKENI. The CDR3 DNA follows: TGTGCCAGCTCACCTTTTACAGGGAAGGAGACCCAGTACTTC. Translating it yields CASSPFTGKETQYF.